The entry that follows covers one T cell receptor (beta chain) sequence. Its antigen specificity is not known. There are no base qualities to consult, and no much larger clone falls within one base. TCRbeta CDR3 regions were amplified from genomic DNA by means of the immunoSEQ Assay, a bias-controlled multiplex PCR. As for the authors' bioinformatics: Nucleated cell counts per sample were estimated from amplification of reference gene primers within the assay. Sequence reads were collapsed and filtered to measure the absolute abundance of every unique TCRbeta CDR3 rearrangement. For each sample, productive Simpson clonality was calculated as the square root of Simpson's diversity index over productive rearrangements. TCRdb limited this immuneACCESS table to in-frame rearrangements with V and J called. A share of clones is missing; checked studies link under half to unresolved V genes, and the rest is unexplained. D and trimming were read from the DNA, whereas the V and J calls and clone size are those reported in that table. This sample gives roughly 90,000 clones in total; about 83% of them show up just once. The ten largest clonotypes hold more than 25% of the sample.

This record comes from a study of blood T cell repertoires in COVID-19 (dated by TCRdb to 2020 to 2022). About the study as a whole: Collaborator samples came from the United States, Italy and Spain and covered acute and convalescent phases of COVID-19. The prospective study material was composed of cDNA or gDNA derived from T cells, B-cell-depleted T cells, or PBMCs. Deeply sampled blood TCRbeta repertoires from subjects exposed to, actively infected with, or recovered from COVID-19 were included in the dataset. The repertoires were made available in a free public database intended to serve as a resource for research on the immune response to SARS-CoV-2. Samples were obtained from the ongoing ImmuneRACE study (first 160 participants) and from 1,254 subjects provided by 6 global collaborators. Nearly every sample came with metadata listing a de-identified subject ID, COVID-19 status, age in years and sex. Where available, HLA class I and class II types were taken from metadata supplied by the sample provider and were not determined by assay-based typing. Broad study findings and their caveats: How much clinical and demographic metadata was included differed by source and by participant, and the metadata was provided uncurated.

The collaborating institutions used their own protocols to collect whole blood in K2EDTA tubes. For TCRbeta analysis, collaborators shipped samples in one of three forms: frozen whole blood, isolated PBMCs, or DNA extracted from either of those sample types. This clonotype was obtained from a human donor in a cohort sampled during active COVID-19. Sample: peripheral blood.

The sequenced DNA: TGTGCCAGCAGCTTTGGACAGGGAAGCACTGAAGCTTTCTTT. It is translated as CASSFGQGSTEAFF. The chain couples TRBV5-6 to TRBJ1-1; 8 junctional bases match TRBD1. Trimming removed 2 bases from V and 4 bases from J; the gene matches leave 4 bases unexplained. From the cysteine up to the phenylalanine, the CDR3 has a length of 14 residues. Only the CDR3 part of the read is kept: 42 bases, read in frame from the first base. The germline V gene provides CDR1 SGHDT and CDR2 YYEEEE.